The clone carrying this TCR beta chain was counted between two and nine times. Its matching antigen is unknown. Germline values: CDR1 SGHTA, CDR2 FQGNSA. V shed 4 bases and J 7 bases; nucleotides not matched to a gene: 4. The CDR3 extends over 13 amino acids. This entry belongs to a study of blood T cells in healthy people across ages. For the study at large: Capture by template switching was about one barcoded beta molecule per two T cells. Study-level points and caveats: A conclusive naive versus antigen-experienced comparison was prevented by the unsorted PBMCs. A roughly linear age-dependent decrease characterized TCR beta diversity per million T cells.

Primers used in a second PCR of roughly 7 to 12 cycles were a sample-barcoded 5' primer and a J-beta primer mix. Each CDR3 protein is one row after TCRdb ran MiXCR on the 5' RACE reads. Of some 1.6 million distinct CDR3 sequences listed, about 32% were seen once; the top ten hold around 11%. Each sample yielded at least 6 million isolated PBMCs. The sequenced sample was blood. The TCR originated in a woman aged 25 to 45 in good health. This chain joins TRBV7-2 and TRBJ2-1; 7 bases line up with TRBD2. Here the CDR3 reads CASSSRTRNEQFF. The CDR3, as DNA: TGTGCCAGCAGCTCCCGGACTAGGAATGAGCAGTTCTTC.